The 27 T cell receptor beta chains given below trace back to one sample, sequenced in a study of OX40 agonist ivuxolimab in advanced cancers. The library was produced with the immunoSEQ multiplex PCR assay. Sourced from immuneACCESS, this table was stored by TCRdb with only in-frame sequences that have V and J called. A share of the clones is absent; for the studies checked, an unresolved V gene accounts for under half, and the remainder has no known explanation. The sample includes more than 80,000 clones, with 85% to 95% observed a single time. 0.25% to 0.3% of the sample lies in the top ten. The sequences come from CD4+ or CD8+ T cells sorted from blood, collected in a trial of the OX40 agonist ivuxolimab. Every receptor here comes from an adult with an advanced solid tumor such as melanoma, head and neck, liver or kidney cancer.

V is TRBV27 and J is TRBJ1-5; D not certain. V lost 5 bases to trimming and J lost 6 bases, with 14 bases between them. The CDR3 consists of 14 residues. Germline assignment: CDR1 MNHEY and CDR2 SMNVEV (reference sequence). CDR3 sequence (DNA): TGTGCCAGCAGTCCCCGGACTATTTCTCAGCCCCAGCATTTT. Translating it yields CASSPRTISQPQHF.

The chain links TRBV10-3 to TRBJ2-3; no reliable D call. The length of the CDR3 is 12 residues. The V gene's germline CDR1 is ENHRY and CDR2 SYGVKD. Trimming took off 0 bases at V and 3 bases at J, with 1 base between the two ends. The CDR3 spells CAISESTDTQYF. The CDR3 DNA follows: TGTGCCATCAGTGAGTCAACAGATACGCAGTATTTT.

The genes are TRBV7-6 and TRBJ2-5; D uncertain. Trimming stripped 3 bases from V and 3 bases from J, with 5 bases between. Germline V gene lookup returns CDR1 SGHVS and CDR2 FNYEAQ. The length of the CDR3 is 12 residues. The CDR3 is CASSFGEETQYF. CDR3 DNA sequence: TGTGCCAGCAGCTTTGGGGAAGAGACCCAGTACTTC.

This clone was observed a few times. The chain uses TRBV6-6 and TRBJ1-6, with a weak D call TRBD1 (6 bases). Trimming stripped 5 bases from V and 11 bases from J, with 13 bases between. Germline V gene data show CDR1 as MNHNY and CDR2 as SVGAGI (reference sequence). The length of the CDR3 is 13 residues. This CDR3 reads CASSPDRLAPLHF. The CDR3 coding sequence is TGTGCCAGCAGTCCTGACAGGCTGGCACCCCTCCACTTT.

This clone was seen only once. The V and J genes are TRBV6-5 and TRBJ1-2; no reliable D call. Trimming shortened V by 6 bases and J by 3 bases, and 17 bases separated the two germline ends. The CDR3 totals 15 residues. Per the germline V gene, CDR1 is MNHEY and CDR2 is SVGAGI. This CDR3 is CASSRDILLDYGYTF. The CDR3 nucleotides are TGTGCCAGCAGCCGCGACATCCTGCTCGACTATGGCTACACCTTC.

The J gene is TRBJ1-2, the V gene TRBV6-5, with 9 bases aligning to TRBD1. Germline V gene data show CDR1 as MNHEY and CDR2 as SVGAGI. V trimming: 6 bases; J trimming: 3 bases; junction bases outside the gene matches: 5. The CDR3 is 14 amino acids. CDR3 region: CASSRQGVDYGYTF. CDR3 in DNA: TGTGCCAGCAGCCGACAGGGGGTTGACTATGGCTACACCTTC.

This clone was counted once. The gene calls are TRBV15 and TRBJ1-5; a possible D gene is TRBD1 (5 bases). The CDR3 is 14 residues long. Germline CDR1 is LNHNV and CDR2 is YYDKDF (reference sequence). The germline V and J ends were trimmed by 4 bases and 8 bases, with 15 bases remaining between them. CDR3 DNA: TGTGCCACCAGCACTTTAGGGGTGACAGAGCCCCAGCATTTT. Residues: CATSTLGVTEPQHF.

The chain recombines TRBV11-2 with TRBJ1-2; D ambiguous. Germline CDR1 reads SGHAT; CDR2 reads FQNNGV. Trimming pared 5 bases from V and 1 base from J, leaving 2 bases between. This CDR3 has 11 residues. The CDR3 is CASSHNYGYTF. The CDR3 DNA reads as TGTGCCAGCAGCCATAACTATGGCTACACCTTC.

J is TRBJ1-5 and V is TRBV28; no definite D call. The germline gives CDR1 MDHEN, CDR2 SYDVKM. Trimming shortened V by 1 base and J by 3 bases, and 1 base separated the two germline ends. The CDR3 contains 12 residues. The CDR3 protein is CASSLYNQPQHF. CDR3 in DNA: TGTGCCAGCAGTTTATACAATCAGCCCCAGCATTTT.

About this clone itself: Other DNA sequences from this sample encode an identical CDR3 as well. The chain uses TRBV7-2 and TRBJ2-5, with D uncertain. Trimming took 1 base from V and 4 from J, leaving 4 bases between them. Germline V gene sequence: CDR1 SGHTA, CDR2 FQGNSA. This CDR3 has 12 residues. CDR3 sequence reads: CASSLDRETQYF. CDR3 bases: TGTGCCAGCAGCTTAGACAGAGAGACCCAGTACTTC.

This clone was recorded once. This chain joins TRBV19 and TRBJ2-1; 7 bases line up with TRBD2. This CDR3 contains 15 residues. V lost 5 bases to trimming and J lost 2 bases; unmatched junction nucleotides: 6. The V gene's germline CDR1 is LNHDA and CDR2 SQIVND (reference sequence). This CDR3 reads CASSRSGVPYNEQFF. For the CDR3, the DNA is TGTGCCAGTAGTCGAAGCGGGGTCCCCTACAATGAGCAGTTCTTC. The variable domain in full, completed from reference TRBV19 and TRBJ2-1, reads DGGITQSPKYLFRKEGQNVTLSCEQNLNHDAMYWYRQDPGQGLRLIYYSQIVNDFQKGDIAEGYSVSREKKESFPLTVTSAQKNPTAFYLCASSRSGVPYNEQFFGPGTRLTVL.

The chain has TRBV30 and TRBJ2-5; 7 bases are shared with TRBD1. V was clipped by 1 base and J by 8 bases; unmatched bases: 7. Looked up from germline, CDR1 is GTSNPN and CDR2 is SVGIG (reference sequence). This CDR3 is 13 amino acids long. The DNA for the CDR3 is TGTGCCTGGAGTGCCCGACAGGGCCTAACCCAGTACTTC. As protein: CAWSARQGLTQYF. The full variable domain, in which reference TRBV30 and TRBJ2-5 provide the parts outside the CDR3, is SQTIHQWPATLVQPVGSPLSLECTVEGTSNPNLYWYRQAAGRGLQLLFYSVGIGQISSEVPQNLSASRPQDRQFILSSKKLLLSDSGFYLCAWSARQGLTQYFGPGTRLLVL.

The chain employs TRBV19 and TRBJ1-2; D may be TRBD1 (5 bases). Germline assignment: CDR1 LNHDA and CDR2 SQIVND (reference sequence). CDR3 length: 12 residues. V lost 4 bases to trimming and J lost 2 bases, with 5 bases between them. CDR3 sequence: CASSRTNYGYTF. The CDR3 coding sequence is TGTGCCAGTAGTAGGACAAACTATGGCTACACCTTC.

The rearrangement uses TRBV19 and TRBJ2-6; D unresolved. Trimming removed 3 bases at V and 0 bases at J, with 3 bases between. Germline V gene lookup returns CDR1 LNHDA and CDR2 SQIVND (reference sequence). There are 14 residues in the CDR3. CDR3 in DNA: TGTGCCAGTAGTATCGGCTCTGGGGCCAACGTCCTGACTTTC. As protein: CASSIGSGANVLTF.

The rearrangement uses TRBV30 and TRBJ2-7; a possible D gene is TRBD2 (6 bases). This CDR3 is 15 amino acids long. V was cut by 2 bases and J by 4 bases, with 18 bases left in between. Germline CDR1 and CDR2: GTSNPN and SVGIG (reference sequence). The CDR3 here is CAWSTSLAQGYEQYF. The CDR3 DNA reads TGTGCCTGGAGTACCTCGCTAGCGCAGGGATACGAGCAGTACTTC.

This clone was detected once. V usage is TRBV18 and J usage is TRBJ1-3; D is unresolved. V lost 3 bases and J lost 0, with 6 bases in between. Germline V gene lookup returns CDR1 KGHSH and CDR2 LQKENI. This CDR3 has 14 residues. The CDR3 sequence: CASSPIPSGNTIYF. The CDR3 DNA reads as TGTGCCAGCTCACCCATCCCCTCTGGAAACACCATATATTTT.

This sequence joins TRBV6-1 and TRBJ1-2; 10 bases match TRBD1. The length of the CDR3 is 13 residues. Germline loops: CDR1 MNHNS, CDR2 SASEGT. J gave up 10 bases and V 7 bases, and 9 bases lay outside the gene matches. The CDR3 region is CASTHGTGVSYTF. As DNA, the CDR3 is TGTGCCAGCACGCACGGGACAGGGGTCTCCTACACCTTC.

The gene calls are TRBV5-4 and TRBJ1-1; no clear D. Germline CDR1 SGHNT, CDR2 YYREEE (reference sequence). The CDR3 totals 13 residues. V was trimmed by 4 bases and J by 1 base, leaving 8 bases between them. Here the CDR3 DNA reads TGTGCCAGCAGCATATGGGCGAACACTGAAGCTTTCTTT. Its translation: CASSIWANTEAFF. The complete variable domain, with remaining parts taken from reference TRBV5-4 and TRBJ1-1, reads ETGVTQSPTHLIKTRGQQVTLRCSSQSGHNTVSWYQQALGQGPQFIFQYYREEENGRGNFPPRFSGLQFPNYSSELNVNALELDDSALYLCASSIWANTEAFFGQGTRLTVV.

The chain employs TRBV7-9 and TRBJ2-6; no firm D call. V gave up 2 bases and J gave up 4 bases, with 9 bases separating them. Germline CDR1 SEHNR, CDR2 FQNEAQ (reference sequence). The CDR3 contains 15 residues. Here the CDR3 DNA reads TGTGCCAGCAGCTTATCACTTTCGGGGGCCAACGTCCTGACTTTC. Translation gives CASSLSLSGANVLTF.

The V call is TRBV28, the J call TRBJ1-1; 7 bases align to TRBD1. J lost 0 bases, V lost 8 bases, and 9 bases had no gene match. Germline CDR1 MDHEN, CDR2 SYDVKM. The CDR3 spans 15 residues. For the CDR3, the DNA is TGTGCCAGCCGTATTGGGGGACAGATGAACACTGAAGCTTTCTTT. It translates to CASRIGGQMNTEAFF.

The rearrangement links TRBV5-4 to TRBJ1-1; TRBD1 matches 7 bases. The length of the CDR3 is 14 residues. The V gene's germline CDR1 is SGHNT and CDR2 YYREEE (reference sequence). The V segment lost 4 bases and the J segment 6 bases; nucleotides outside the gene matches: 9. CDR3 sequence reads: CASSKDRVIAEAFF. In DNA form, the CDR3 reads TGTGCCAGCAGCAAAGACAGGGTGATCGCTGAAGCTTTCTTT.

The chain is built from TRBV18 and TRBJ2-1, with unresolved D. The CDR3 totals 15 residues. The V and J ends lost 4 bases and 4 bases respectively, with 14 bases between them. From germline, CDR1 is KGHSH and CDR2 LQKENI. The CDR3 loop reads CASSLIQPAYNEQFF. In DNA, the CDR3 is TGTGCCAGCTCACTCATCCAACCCGCGTACAATGAGCAGTTCTTC.

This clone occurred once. CDR3 sequence: CATSRGGWTDTQYF. The CDR3 DNA reads as TGTGCCACCAGCAGAGGGGGCTGGACAGATACGCAGTATTTT. The rearrangement joins TRBV15 to TRBJ2-3; tentative D call: TRBD1 (5 bases). Germline CDR1 and CDR2: LNHNV and YYDKDF (reference sequence). The CDR3 spans 14 residues. Trimming pared 1 base from V and 3 bases from J, leaving 8 bases between. Supplemented by reference TRBV15 and TRBJ2-3, the full variable domain reads DAMVIQNPRYQVTQFGKPVTLSCSQTLNHNVMYWYQQKSSQAPKLLFHYYDKDFNNEADTPDNFQSRRPNTSFCFLDIRSPGLGDTAMYLCATSRGGWTDTQYFGPGTRLTVL.

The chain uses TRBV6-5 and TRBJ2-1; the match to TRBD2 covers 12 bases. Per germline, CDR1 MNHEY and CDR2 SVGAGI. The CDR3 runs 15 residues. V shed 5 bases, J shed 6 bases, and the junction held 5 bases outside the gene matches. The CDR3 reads CASSRGTSGRNEQFF. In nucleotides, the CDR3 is TGTGCCAGCAGTCGGGGGACTAGCGGGCGCAATGAGCAGTTCTTC.

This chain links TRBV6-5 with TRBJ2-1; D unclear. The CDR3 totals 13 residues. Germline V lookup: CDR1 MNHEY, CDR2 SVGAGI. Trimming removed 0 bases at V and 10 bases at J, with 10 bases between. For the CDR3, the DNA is TGTGCCAGCAGTTACTCGGGCTTCTCCGAGCAGTTCTTC. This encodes CASSYSGFSEQFF.

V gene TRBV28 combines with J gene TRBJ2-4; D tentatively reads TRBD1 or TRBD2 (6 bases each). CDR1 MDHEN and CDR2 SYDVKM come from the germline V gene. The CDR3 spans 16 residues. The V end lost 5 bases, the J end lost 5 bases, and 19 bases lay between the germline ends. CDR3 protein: CASSPFGGGPQNIQYF. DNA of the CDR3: TGTGCCAGCAGTCCCTTTGGAGGGGGGCCTCAAAACATTCAGTACTTC.

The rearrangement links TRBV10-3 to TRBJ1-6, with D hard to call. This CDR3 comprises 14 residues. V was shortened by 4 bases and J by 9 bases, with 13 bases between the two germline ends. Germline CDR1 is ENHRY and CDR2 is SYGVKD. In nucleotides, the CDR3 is TGTGCCATCAGTGTAGGACTGATAGCTTCACCCCTCCACTTT. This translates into CAISVGLIASPLHF.